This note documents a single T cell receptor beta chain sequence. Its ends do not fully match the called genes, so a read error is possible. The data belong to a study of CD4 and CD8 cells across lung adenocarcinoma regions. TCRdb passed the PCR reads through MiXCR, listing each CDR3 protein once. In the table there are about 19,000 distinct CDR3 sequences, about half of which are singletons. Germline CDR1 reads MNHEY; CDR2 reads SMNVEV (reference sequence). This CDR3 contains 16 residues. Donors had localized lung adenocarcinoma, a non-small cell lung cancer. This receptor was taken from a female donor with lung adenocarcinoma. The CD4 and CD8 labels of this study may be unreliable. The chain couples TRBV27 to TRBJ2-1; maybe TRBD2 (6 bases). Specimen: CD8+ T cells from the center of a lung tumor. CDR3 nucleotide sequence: TGTGCCAGCAGCTCTCCGGGGACTGGCGGGACTTATGCGCAGTTCTTT. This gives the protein CASSSPGTGGTYAQFF.